This T cell receptor (beta chain) was retrieved from a study of response to subunit inactivated influenza vaccine. Study findings and constraints: Authors suggested each seasonal flu vaccination may recruit only limited numbers of new T cells.

In regard to this clonotype: What it binds is unknown.

TCRdb redid the calling of the RT-PCR reads with MiXCR, one entry per CDR3 protein. The sample has about 650,000 distinct CDR3 sequences, about 15% seen once. This CDR3 region has 15 residues. With 4 bases removed from V and 0 bases from J, the gap between germline ends came to 13 bases. The germline V gene encodes CDR1 DFQATT and CDR2 SNEGSKA (reference sequence). The sequencing here drew on PBMCs from blood, taken 14 to 15 days before vaccination. The clonotype originates from a man aged 50-60 years who received an inactivated influenza vaccine. The V gene is TRBV20-1, the J gene TRBJ2-1; D possibly corresponds to TRBD2 (5 bases). The DNA of the CDR3 is TGCAGTGCTAACGCGGACTGGAGCTCCTACAATGAGCAGTTCTTC. Its protein product is CSANADWSSYNEQFF.